One and the same sample provided the 10 T cell receptor beta chains below, sequenced in a study of blood T cell repertoires in COVID-19. This table comes from immunoSEQ multiplex PCR, and its TCRdb copy is limited to in-frame clones, with some not included. This table holds around 120,000 clones, about 78% found once. Material for sequencing was peripheral blood. Receptor source: a man aged 65-85 years with acute or convalescent COVID-19.

This chain joins TRBV6-5 and TRBJ1-2, with 8 bases that match TRBD1. Germline V gives CDR1 MNHEY, CDR2 SVGAGI. V was pared by 7 bases and J by 8 bases, with 6 bases of the junction left unmatched. The CDR3 contains 12 residues. This CDR3 is CASKDRVEGYTF. The CDR3 DNA follows: TGTGCCAGCAAGGACAGGGTGGAGGGCTACACCTTC.

This rearrangement joins TRBV5-1 to TRBJ2-7; weak D call: TRBD2 (6 bases). Trimming took off 4 bases at V and 2 bases at J, with 13 bases between the two ends. Germline lookup yields CDR1 SGHRS and CDR2 YFSETQ. This CDR3 has 14 residues. The CDR3 DNA reads as TGCGCCAGCAGCCTCGGAGGGCATCCCTACGAGCAGTACTTC. Protein: CASSLGGHPYEQYF.

This rearrangement joins TRBV4-1 to TRBJ1-2; D perhaps matches TRBD1 (6 bases). Per the germline V gene, CDR1 is MGHRA and CDR2 is YSYEKL. The V end lost 4 bases, the J end lost 6 bases, and 21 bases lay between the germline ends. This CDR3 region has 16 residues. The CDR3 spells CASSPPTGTGRDGYTF. Written as DNA, the CDR3 is TGCGCCAGCAGCCCCCCCACCGGAACAGGGAGGGATGGCTACACCTTC.

The J gene is TRBJ2-5, the V gene TRBV14, with D perhaps TRBD1 (5 bases). V was trimmed by 4 bases and J by 5 bases, leaving 17 bases between them. The CDR3 sequence is 15 residues long. Looked up from germline, CDR1 is SGHDN and CDR2 is FVKESK. This CDR3 is CASSPVEAGWETQYF. DNA for the CDR3: TGTGCCAGCAGCCCCGTAGAAGCAGGGTGGGAGACCCAGTACTTC. Full variable domain (rest looked up from reference TRBV14 and TRBJ2-5): EAGVTQFPSHSVIEKGQTVTLRCDPISGHDNLYWYRRVMGKEIKFLLHFVKESKQDESGMPNNRFLAERTGGTYSTLKVQPAELEDSGVYFCASSPVEAGWETQYFGPGTRLLVL.

This chain joins TRBV5-4 and TRBJ2-6; 7 bases are shared with TRBD2. The CDR3 sequence is 17 residues long. Looked up from germline, CDR1 is SGHNT and CDR2 is YYREEE (reference sequence). V lost 4 bases, J lost 0 bases, and 7 bases stayed unmatched. This CDR3 reads CASSPPGGPSGANVLTF. The CDR3 DNA reads as TGTGCCAGCAGCCCACCGGGGGGACCCTCTGGGGCCAACGTCCTGACTTTC. Filled out from reference TRBV5-4 and TRBJ2-6, the complete variable domain reads ETGVTQSPTHLIKTRGQQVTLRCSSQSGHNTVSWYQQALGQGPQFIFQYYREEENGRGNFPPRFSGLQFPNYSSELNVNALELDDSALYLCASSPPGGPSGANVLTFGAGSRLTVL.

The chain employs TRBV3-1 (or the pseudogene TRBV3-2) and TRBJ1-1; no reliable D call. V was pared by 2 bases and J by 4 bases, with 8 bases between. Germline loops: CDR1 LGHDT, CDR2 YNNKEL (reference sequence). The CDR3 spans 13 residues. The CDR3 reads CASSQFLTTEAFF. In DNA, the CDR3 is TGTGCCAGCAGCCAATTTCTAACCACTGAAGCTTTCTTT.

V gene TRBV7-9 combines with J gene TRBJ2-3, with 10 bases lining up with TRBD2. Trimming at V came to 8 bases and at J to 6 bases, leaving 8 bases not matched to a gene. This CDR3 has 14 amino acids. Germline V gene lookup returns CDR1 SEHNR and CDR2 FQNEAQ (reference sequence). CDR3 loop: CASFIAGGGDTQYF. CDR3 DNA: TGTGCCAGCTTTATAGCGGGGGGCGGGGATACGCAGTATTTT.

The rearrangement uses TRBV15 and TRBJ1-2, with D unclear. The germline gives CDR1 LNHNV, CDR2 YYDKDF (reference sequence). Trimming stripped 1 base from V and 8 bases from J, with 11 bases between. This CDR3 is 13 amino acids long. Here the CDR3 reads CATSRASGGGYTF. DNA for the CDR3: TGTGCCACCAGCAGAGCCTCCGGAGGAGGCTACACCTTC.

The chain links TRBV11-1 to TRBJ1-1; TRBD1 is a possible D gene (6 bases). The CDR3 has 15 residues. V lost 5 bases and J 1 base, leaving 14 bases between the germline ends. CDR1 and CDR2 from the germline V gene are SGHAT and FQDESV (reference sequence). CDR3: CASSPLRGGNTEAFF. CDR3 bases: TGTGCCAGCAGCCCCCTACGAGGGGGGAACACTGAAGCTTTCTTT.

This clone was seen a handful of times. The V gene is TRBV7-8, the J gene TRBJ1-5; TRBD1 agrees at 9 bases. Per the germline V gene, CDR1 is SGHVS and CDR2 is FQNEAQ. The V segment lost 4 bases and the J segment 2 bases; nucleotides outside the gene matches: 3. This CDR3 is built from 15 residues. The CDR3 DNA is TGTGCCAGCAGCTCGGACAGGGGCGGCAATCAGCCCCAGCATTTT. The encoded protein is CASSSDRGGNQPQHF.